This entry is about one TCR beta chain. Its antigen is unidentified. The sample comes from a study of cytomegalovirus exposure and HLA in healthy donors. Study-level information: The roughly 670 first-cohort repertoires shared a platform with the approximately 130 validation repertoires, as reported in a later analysis. Study observations and caveats: Whilst most TCR sequences proved rare, a subset of public TCRs occurred across many donors.

Germline lookup yields CDR1 SGDLS and CDR2 YYNGEE. This CDR3 has 17 residues. The V gene end was trimmed by 2 bases and the J gene end by 0 bases; junction bases not matched to a gene: 10. The donors were part of the validation cohort, which consisted of roughly 120 subjects and was separate from the first cohort of several hundred subjects. Produced via immunoSEQ multiplex PCR; TCRdb's table is partial and in-frame only. This sample has 250,000 to 350,000 clones, with approximately 90% found just once. The chain employs TRBV9 and TRBJ1-1, with TRBD1 matching 7 bases. The receptor was isolated from a woman aged 18-29 years in good health and CMV-seronegative. Sequencing was carried out using PBMCs. CDR3 nucleotides: TGTGCCAGCAGCGTGGAGGACAGGACTTATATGAACACTGAAGCTTTCTTT. This sequence encodes CASSVEDRTYMNTEAFF.